This entry describes one T cell receptor (beta chain). The antigen is undetermined. Other DNA sequences within the sample encode an identical CDR3. The entry originates in a study of shared clonotypes between healthy human individuals. Study-level results: The genetic and exposure-history diversity represented was limited by few donors.

Here immunoSEQ multiplex PCR was the method, and the copy in TCRdb shows in-frame clones only, minus some. The profile shows about 2,500,000 clones, around nine tenths of them singletons. CD4+ cell separation produced CD45RA+ naive and CD45RA-negative memory subsets. Germline V gene sequence: CDR1 SGHRS, CDR2 YFSETQ. CDR3 length: 15 amino acids. V shed 0 bases and J shed 0 bases, with 10 bases lying between them. This receptor was obtained from a man aged 18 to 29 in good health. The sample consisted of naive CD4+ T cells sorted from blood. Noted subset: CD45RA+ positively selected. The gene calls are TRBV5-1 and TRBJ2-7; D could derive from TRBD1 or TRBD2 (5 bases each). The CDR3 nucleotides are TGCGCCAGCAGCTTGGAGGGGACGAGCTCCTACGAGCAGTACTTC. Translated, it gives CASSLEGTSSYEQYF.